This T cell receptor (beta chain) was profiled in a study of vaccination and CD4 T cells after COVID-19. Whole-study context: In the convalescent group, nasal swab PCR was SARS-CoV-2 positive; about nine cases were mild and one severe.

Noted treatment: roughly 11-day PBMC culture with coronavirus spike peptide pools or control peptides (ViraFEST assay). Sequencing of cultured CD4+ T cell DNA used the Oncomine TCR Beta short-read assay. TCRdb itself ran the PCR reads through MiXCR, one entry per CDR3 protein. Among 9,000 to 13,000 distinct CDR3 sequences listed, about 53% were seen once. The V and J ends lost 4 bases and 0 bases respectively, with 12 bases between them. This CDR3 spans 15 amino acids. Germline-derived CDR1 and CDR2 are MGHDK and SYGVNS. In the case of this clonotype: Its antigen is unidentified.

The clonotype was recovered from a human donor who had recovered from COVID-19. The genes are TRBV25-1 and TRBJ2-5; unclear D gene. Material: CD4+ T cells from blood, cultured in vitro. The DNA for the CDR3 is TGTGCCAGCAGTGCCCCCCGGTTGTACCAAGAGACCCAGTACTTC. Protein product: CASSAPRLYQETQYF. Combining the CDR3 with reference TRBV25-1 and TRBJ2-5 gives the whole variable domain EADIYQTPRYLVIGTGKKITLECSQTMGHDKMYWYQQDPGMELHLIHYSYGVNSTEKGDLSSESTVSRIRTEHFPLTLESARPSHTSQYLCASSAPRLYQETQYFGPGTRLLVL.